These T cell receptor beta chains were read from a single sample in a study of T-cell memory formation after mild COVID-19. One entry per CDR3 protein, called by TCRdb with MiXCR from the 5' RACE reads. This table holds approximately 340,000 distinct CDR3 sequences, over 10% found once. The specimen was PBMCs or a T cell subset sorted from them (not recorded which). These receptors originate from a young man who had mild COVID-19 (a few samples of this study predate the infection). Cell type and time point are not known. The CDR3 runs from the conserved cysteine through the conserved F or W. A D gene is named only where the DNA matches it firmly. Only some rows state a clone size, as once, few, many or a class for expanded clones.

j_call clone_size v_call d_call cdr3_nt cdr3_aa
TRBJ2-5 few TRBV20-1 TRBD2 TGCAGTGCTTCCATAGCGGGGGAAGAGACCCAGTACTTC CSASIAGEETQYF
TRBJ2-1 few TRBV7-2 NA TGTGCCAGCAGCTTAGGACTAGTGAGGGGTGGTGAGCAGTTCTTC CASSLGLVRGGEQFF
TRBJ2-5 many TRBV7-8 TRBD1 TGTGCCAGCAGCCGGACAGGGGACGAGACCCAGTACTTC CASSRTGDETQYF
TRBJ1-2 few TRBV6-5 NA TGTGCCAGCACCATAACCCCCCCCGGAAGACTTTCGCCAAGTACGACACTTTCCTTC CASTITPPGRLSPSTTLSF
TRBJ1-5 NA TRBV6-2/TRBV6-3 NA TGTGCCAGCAGTTACACCCAAGATAGCAATCAGCCCCAGCATTTT CASSYTQDSNQPQHF
TRBJ1-4 NA TRBV9 NA TGTGCCAGCATCGACCGGACGGGACATGAAAAACTGTTTTTT CASIDRTGHEKLFF
TRBJ2-1 NA TRBV12-3/TRBV12-4 NA TGTGCCAGCAGTTTACTCGGGCGTAACAATGAGCAGTTCTTC CASSLLGRNNEQFF
TRBJ2-5 few TRBV6-2/TRBV6-3 NA TGTGCCAGCAGTCCATCCGGGACGTGGGAGACCCAGTACTTC CASSPSGTWETQYF
TRBJ2-3 few TRBV7-2 TRBD2 TGTGCCAGCAGCTTATGGGGGGGGTTTGATACGCAGTATTTT CASSLWGGFDTQYF
TRBJ2-1 few TRBV27 NA TGTGCCAGCAGTTTGGTCCCCTCCTACAATGAGCAGTTCTTC CASSLVPSYNEQFF
TRBJ1-5 NA TRBV20-1 NA TGCAGTGCTAGACCGAACCTGGGTAATCAGCCCCAGCATTTT CSARPNLGNQPQHF
TRBJ2-1 NA TRBV2 NA TGTGCCAGCAGTCAAGCTACTAGCTCCTACAATGAGCAGTTCTTC CASSQATSSYNEQFF
TRBJ2-3 few TRBV4-3 TRBD1 TGCGCCAGCAGCCCGTATCGGACAGGGGGCACAGATACGCAGTATTTT CASSPYRTGGTDTQYF
TRBJ2-1 few TRBV7-2 TRBD2 TGTGCCAGCAGCTTAGTGCCTAGCGGGGGGGTAATTGAGCAGTTCTTC CASSLVPSGGVIEQFF
TRBJ2-1 few TRBV9 NA TGTGCCAGCAGCGTAGCAGATGAGCAGTTCTTC CASSVADEQFF
TRBJ2-4 many TRBV24-1 TRBD1 TGTGCCACCAGTGACTCAAGACAGGGGAGAAACATTCAGTACTTC CATSDSRQGRNIQYF
TRBJ2-1 NA TRBV2 TRBD1 TGTGCCAGCAGGGATTCCAGACAGGGGGCGCTTTATGAGCAGTTCTTC CASRDSRQGALYEQFF
TRBJ1-1 NA TRBV7-2 NA TGTGCCAGCAGCTTAGTATTTTCTGGGAGAGGGACTGAAGCTTTCTTT CASSLVFSGRGTEAFF
TRBJ2-1 NA TRBV18 NA TGTGCCAGCTCACCCCGACGCCTGAGCGACAATGAGCAGTTCTTC CASSPRRLSDNEQFF
TRBJ2-1 few TRBV28 NA TGTGCCAGCAGTTGGAAGCGGTATAGTACCTACAATGAGCAGTTCTTC CASSWKRYSTYNEQFF
TRBJ1-1 NA TRBV6-5 NA TGTGCCAGCAAACTCCGGGACGGGTGGACTGAAGCTTTCTTT CASKLRDGWTEAFF
TRBJ2-7 few TRBV4-3 NA TGCGCCAGCAGCCGAGACAGCACCTACGAGCAGTACTTC CASSRDSTYEQYF
TRBJ2-3 many TRBV20-1 NA TGCAGTGCTAGACGGGACGGGGGATTAGTGGATACGCAGTATTTT CSARRDGGLVDTQYF
TRBJ2-5 many TRBV7-2 NA TGTGCCAGCAGCCCACAGTCCCGAGCGGGCCAAGAGACCCAGTACTTC CASSPQSRAGQETQYF
TRBJ1-2 NA TRBV5-5 NA TGTGCCAGCAACGAGACACCCGGTAGGGATGGCTACACCTTC CASNETPGRDGYTF
TRBJ1-1 few TRBV7-6 NA TGTGCCAGCAGCCCAAACGGGGGCGGGGGCACTGAAGCTTTCTTT CASSPNGGGGTEAFF
TRBJ2-2 few TRBV3-1 NA TGTGCCAGCAGCCGGTCTGAGGTGGTCGGGGAGCTGTTTTTT CASSRSEVVGELFF
TRBJ2-3 few TRBV7-9 NA TGTGCCAGCAGCTCGAAGGGACTTAGGACAGATACGCAGTATTTT CASSSKGLRTDTQYF
TRBJ1-2 NA TRBV7-2 NA TGTGCCAGCACCTTGATCCGCGGGGGAAAGAATGGCTACACCTTC CASTLIRGGKNGYTF
TRBJ2-1 few TRBV5-4 NA TGTGCCAGCAGCTTGGAATGGTACAATGAGCAGTTCTTC CASSLEWYNEQFF
TRBJ1-5 NA TRBV18 NA TGTGCCAGCTCACCACTAGAAAATCAGCCCCAGCATTTT CASSPLENQPQHF
TRBJ2-1 NA TRBV11-2 TRBD1 TGTGCCAGCAGCGAGGGACAGGGGGCCTACAATGAGCAGTTCTTC CASSEGQGAYNEQFF
TRBJ2-7 NA TRBV5-1 NA TGCGCCAGCAGCCGGGACCTGGGGGGCGAGCAGTACTTC CASSRDLGGEQYF
TRBJ2-2 NA TRBV29-1 TRBD1 TGCAGCGTTGACCCTACAGGGGCCGGGGAGCTGTTTTTT CSVDPTGAGELFF
TRBJ1-1 NA TRBV6-2/TRBV6-3 NA TGTGCCAGCACCGCGGTCGCAGGGTTCACTGAAGCTTTCTTT CASTAVAGFTEAFF
TRBJ2-5 NA TRBV11-3 NA TGTGCCAGCAGCTCGTATTCGCAATCTGGGGGAGAGACCCAGTACTTC CASSSYSQSGGETQYF
TRBJ2-1 few TRBV4-2 NA TGTGCCAGCAGCCAAGGGGCGGGCCCCTCCTACAATGAGCAGTTCTTC CASSQGAGPSYNEQFF
TRBJ2-7 many TRBV7-3 NA TGTGCCAGCAGCCCCCGCCCGGGCCGCTCCTACGAGCAGTACTTC CASSPRPGRSYEQYF
TRBJ1-5 NA TRBV3-1 NA TGTGCCAGCAGCCAAGGAGGCCCAGAACCCCAGCATTTT CASSQGGPEPQHF
TRBJ1-3 few TRBV4-3 NA TGCGCCAGCAGCCAAGAAGAGGCGACAGGAAACACCATATATTTT CASSQEEATGNTIYF
TRBJ1-1 few TRBV19 NA NA CASSTSGTNTEAFF
TRBJ2-3 NA TRBV27 NA TGTGCCAGCAGATCTTATGGGGGCAGGGCGAGCACAGATACGCAGTATTTT CASRSYGGRASTDTQYF
TRBJ2-1 few TRBV5-4 NA TGTGCCAGCAGCCGCGCCCGGAGGGAGCAGTTCTTC CASSRARREQFF
TRBJ1-2 few TRBV4-1 NA TGCGCCAGCAGCCACCAGGGGTCTCCTTCCTATGGCTACACCTTC CASSHQGSPSYGYTF
TRBJ2-1 NA TRBV6-1 NA TGTGCCAGCACCGAGGACAGTTACAATGAGCAGTTCTTC CASTEDSYNEQFF
TRBJ2-3 NA TRBV9 NA TGTGCCAGCAGCGTATCCAGCACAGATACGCAGTATTTT CASSVSSTDTQYF
TRBJ1-5 few TRBV4-1 TRBD1 TGCGCCAGCAGCCAAGGCGACAGGGAGAATTCCCAGCATTTT CASSQGDRENSQHF
TRBJ2-1 NA TRBV19 NA TGTGCCAGTAGCGCCTTCCGGGGGAGCTCCTACAATGAGCAGTTCTTC CASSAFRGSSYNEQFF
TRBJ2-3 few TRBV7-9 NA TGTGCTAGCGCGGGACAGATAACAGATACGCAGTATTTT CASAGQITDTQYF
TRBJ2-1 NA TRBV18 NA TGTGCCAGCTCACCACCGGCCACTATCTCCTACAATGAGCAGTTCTTC CASSPPATISYNEQFF
TRBJ1-1 NA TRBV25-1 NA TGTGCCAGCAGGCCCCCCGGGGAAACTGAAGCTTTCTTT CASRPPGETEAFF
TRBJ1-4 NA TRBV6-8 NA TGTGCCAGCCTACGGGGGATTAATGAAAAACTGTTTTTT CASLRGINEKLFF
TRBJ2-3 few TRBV19 TRBD2 TGTGCCGCCCGGGGGGGCCCAGATACGCAGTATTTT CAARGGPDTQYF
TRBJ1-2 few TRBV4-2 NA TGTGCCAGCAGCCAAGATCACGGAGGGAACAACTATGGCTACACCTTC CASSQDHGGNNYGYTF
TRBJ2-5 once TRBV10-1 NA TGCGCCAGCAGTGAGGCGGTCTTAGAGACCCAGTACTTC CASSEAVLETQYF
TRBJ2-3 few TRBV5-1 TRBD1 TGCGCCAGCAGCCAGCCGGGACAGGGCTGGGACGGCACAGATACGCAGTATTTT CASSQPGQGWDGTDTQYF
TRBJ2-2 few TRBV5-1 NA TGCGCCAGCAGCCCAGGAATGAACACCGGGGAGCTGTTT CASSPGMNTGELF